The rows below give T cell receptor beta chains drawn from one sample of a study of T cell repertoires in cytomegalovirus infection. TCRdb independently ran MiXCR on the reads; one entry per CDR3 protein. The sample contains around 300,000 distinct CDR3 sequences, approximately 25% of which appear only once. Their target antigens are unknown. The sample consisted of cultured PBMCs, taken from culture after CMV antigen stimulation. The receptor source for this set is a human donor in good health (CMV status not recorded). Some clones in this sample may be carry-over from other donors' samples. Both conserved end residues are part of each CDR3. The D gene is left open where the match is weak. Some rows mark clone size as missing; the rest say once, few, many or name a class of expanded clone.

v_gene: TRBV7-6; abundance: NA; d_gene: NA; j_gene: TRBJ1-2; len: 15; CDR3nt: TGTGCCAGCAGCCCCCTCGACAGGTCCAACTATGGCTACACCTTC; CDR3aa: CASSPLDRSNYGYTF
v_gene: TRBV14; abundance: NA; d_gene: TRBD2; j_gene: TRBJ2-3; len: 15; CDR3nt: TGTGCCAGCAGCCCCCGGGACTATAACACAGATACGCAGTATTTT; CDR3aa: CASSPRDYNTDTQYF
v_gene: TRBV20-1; abundance: few; d_gene: NA; j_gene: TRBJ2-7; len: 13; CDR3nt: TGCAGTGCTAGACCCGAGCTCTCCTACGAGCAGTACTTC; CDR3aa: CSARPELSYEQYF
v_gene: TRBV5-4; abundance: few; d_gene: TRBD2; j_gene: TRBJ2-5; len: 17; CDR3nt: TGTGCCAGCAGCTTGGGAATGGGACTAGCGGGAGAAGAGACCCAGTACTTC; CDR3aa: CASSLGMGLAGEETQYF
v_gene: TRBV7-9; abundance: few; d_gene: NA; j_gene: TRBJ2-5; len: 15; CDR3nt: TGTGCCAGCAGCTTATTCGGGCCCAACCAAGAGACCCAGTACTTC; CDR3aa: CASSLFGPNQETQYF
v_gene: TRBV6-2/TRBV6-3; abundance: few; d_gene: NA; j_gene: TRBJ1-1; len: 11; CDR3nt: TGTGCCAGCAGGGTGACGGTTGAAGCTTTCTTT; CDR3aa: CASRVTVEAFF
v_gene: TRBV4-3; abundance: few; d_gene: NA; j_gene: TRBJ2-6; len: 17; CDR3nt: TGCGCCAGCAGCCAAGAGGGTTCACCCTCTGGGGCCAACGTCCTGACTTTC; CDR3aa: CASSQEGSPSGANVLTF
v_gene: TRBV7-9; abundance: few; d_gene: NA; j_gene: TRBJ1-1; len: 14; CDR3nt: TGTGCCAGCAGCCCCGGGACCAAAGACACTGAAGCTTTCTTT; CDR3aa: CASSPGTKDTEAFF
v_gene: TRBV27; abundance: NA; d_gene: NA; j_gene: TRBJ2-2; len: 17; CDR3nt: TGTGCCAGCAGCTTACTCGGCCGGACGGCGAACACCGGGGAGCTGTTTTTT; CDR3aa: CASSLLGRTANTGELFF
v_gene: TRBV19; abundance: NA; d_gene: TRBD1; j_gene: TRBJ1-1; len: 15; CDR3nt: TGTGCCAGTAGTGCCCGGGACAGGGCTAACACTGAAGCTTTCTTT; CDR3aa: CASSARDRANTEAFF
v_gene: TRBV7-9; abundance: few; d_gene: NA; j_gene: TRBJ2-1; len: 16; CDR3nt: TGTGCCAGCAGCCCGTCTGGGCGGCGCTCCTACAATGAGCAGTTCTTC; CDR3aa: CASSPSGRRSYNEQFF
v_gene: TRBV6-5; abundance: many; d_gene: NA; j_gene: TRBJ2-7; len: 15; CDR3nt: TGTGCCAGCAGTTACTCAGCCGCTAGGGATTACGAGCAGTACTTC; CDR3aa: CASSYSAARDYEQYF
v_gene: TRBV11-3; abundance: few; d_gene: TRBD2; j_gene: TRBJ2-1; len: 16; CDR3nt: TGTGCCAGCAGCTTAGTAGAGACTAGCGGTTACAATGAGCAGTTCTTC; CDR3aa: CASSLVETSGYNEQFF
v_gene: TRBV14; abundance: few; d_gene: TRBD2; j_gene: TRBJ2-1; len: 14; CDR3nt: TGTGCCAGCAGCCAGCGGGAGGGATACAATGAGCAGTTCTTC; CDR3aa: CASSQREGYNEQFF
v_gene: TRBV12-3/TRBV12-4; abundance: many; d_gene: NA; j_gene: TRBJ1-3; len: 15; CDR3nt: TGTGCCAGCAGTTTGCAGGGTTCGTCGGGAAACACCATATATTTT; CDR3aa: CASSLQGSSGNTIYF
v_gene: TRBV6-2/TRBV6-3; abundance: few; d_gene: NA; j_gene: TRBJ2-1; len: 15; CDR3nt: TGTGCCAGCAGTTACCCTTCCGGGGCCTACAATGAGCAGTTCTTC; CDR3aa: CASSYPSGAYNEQFF
v_gene: TRBV20-1; abundance: few; d_gene: NA; j_gene: TRBJ2-4; len: 11; CDR3nt: TGCAGTGCAGGAGGGAGGAACATTCAGTACTTC; CDR3aa: CSAGGRNIQYF
v_gene: TRBV7-9; abundance: NA; d_gene: NA; j_gene: TRBJ2-4; len: 12; CDR3nt: TGTGCCAGCAGCTTAGAAGGCCGCCAAGGGTACTTC; CDR3aa: CASSLEGRQGYF
v_gene: TRBV29-1; abundance: NA; d_gene: NA; j_gene: TRBJ2-1; len: 14; CDR3nt: TGCAGCGTTGAAGGGGCTGGATTCGCAGGGACGAAGATCTTC; CDR3aa: CSVEGAGFAGTKIF
v_gene: TRBV7-9; abundance: many; d_gene: NA; j_gene: TRBJ2-4; len: 16; CDR3nt: TGTGCCAGCAGCTTAGCTAGGGTTTTTGCCAAAAACATTCAGTACTTC; CDR3aa: CASSLARVFAKNIQYF
v_gene: TRBV6-2/TRBV6-3; abundance: NA; d_gene: TRBD2; j_gene: TRBJ2-1; len: 15; CDR3nt: TGTGCCAGCAGTTACTCGTCTAGCGGGATATATGAGCAGTTCTTC; CDR3aa: CASSYSSSGIYEQFF
v_gene: TRBV6-2/TRBV6-3; abundance: many; d_gene: NA; j_gene: TRBJ2-7; len: 15; CDR3nt: TGTGCCAGCAGTTACTCCTCAGAAAGGTCCTACGAGCAGTACTTC; CDR3aa: CASSYSSERSYEQYF
v_gene: TRBV7-2; abundance: many; d_gene: TRBD1; j_gene: TRBJ1-5; len: 16; CDR3nt: TGTGCCAGCAGCTCCTTAGACAGGGGGGTTGATCAGCCCCAGCATTTT; CDR3aa: CASSSLDRGVDQPQHF
v_gene: TRBV5-6; abundance: NA; d_gene: NA; j_gene: TRBJ1-6; len: 15; CDR3nt: TGTGCCAGCAGTTTCGGGAGCTCCTATAATTCACCCCTCCACTTT; CDR3aa: CASSFGSSYNSPLHF
v_gene: TRBV7-2; abundance: many; d_gene: NA; j_gene: TRBJ2-7; len: 17; CDR3nt: TGTGCCAGCAGCCGGAAAGCCGGGCCCGCGGGCTCCTACGAGCAGTACTTC; CDR3aa: CASSRKAGPAGSYEQYF
v_gene: TRBV7-3; abundance: NA; d_gene: TRBD2; j_gene: TRBJ2-1; len: 14; CDR3nt: TGTGCCAGCAGCTTAGGAGCGGGAGTCAATGAGCAGTTCTTC; CDR3aa: CASSLGAGVNEQFF
v_gene: TRBV19; abundance: NA; d_gene: TRBD2; j_gene: TRBJ2-1; len: 15; CDR3nt: TGTGCCAGTAGTACTGGTTCGGGAGGGGAAAATGAGCAGTTCTTC; CDR3aa: CASSTGSGGENEQFF
v_gene: TRBV9; abundance: NA; d_gene: NA; j_gene: TRBJ2-3; len: 15; CDR3nt: TGTGCCAGCAGCCCCCGTGGAGGGGCAGAAGATACGCAGTATTTT; CDR3aa: CASSPRGGAEDTQYF
v_gene: TRBV15; abundance: few; d_gene: NA; j_gene: TRBJ1-3; len: 13; CDR3nt: TGTGCCACCACGGACAGAGGACGAAACACCATATATTTT; CDR3aa: CATTDRGRNTIYF
v_gene: TRBV12-3/TRBV12-4; abundance: NA; d_gene: NA; j_gene: TRBJ1-1; len: 13; CDR3nt: TGTGCCAGCAGTTTACTCAGAAACACTGAAGCTTTCTTT; CDR3aa: CASSLLRNTEAFF
v_gene: TRBV13; abundance: once; d_gene: NA; j_gene: TRBJ2-2; len: 15; CDR3nt: TGTGCCAGCAGCCCAGGAAAATGGAACACCGGGGAGCTGTTTTTT; CDR3aa: CASSPGKWNTGELFF
v_gene: TRBV5-4; abundance: few; d_gene: NA; j_gene: TRBJ1-2; len: 15; CDR3nt: TGTGCCAGCAGCTTGGGGACACCGGGTAACTATGGCTACACCTTC; CDR3aa: CASSLGTPGNYGYTF
v_gene: TRBV12-3/TRBV12-4; abundance: NA; d_gene: TRBD1; j_gene: TRBJ1-3; len: 16; CDR3nt: TGTGCCAGCAGCGGGTACCCACAGGGGTCAGGAAACACCATATATTTT; CDR3aa: CASSGYPQGSGNTIYF
v_gene: TRBV24-1; abundance: NA; d_gene: NA; j_gene: TRBJ1-1; len: 15; CDR3nt: TGTGCCACCATGGGAGGGCCCGACCTCCCCGTTGAAGCTTTCTTT; CDR3aa: CATMGGPDLPVEAFF
v_gene: TRBV30; abundance: NA; d_gene: TRBD2; j_gene: TRBJ2-1; len: 14; CDR3nt: TGTGCCTGTGCTCGCGGGGGACTCTACAATGAGCAGTTCTTC; CDR3aa: CACARGGLYNEQFF
v_gene: TRBV4-3; abundance: NA; d_gene: TRBD2; j_gene: TRBJ2-7; len: 19; CDR3nt: TGCGCCAGCAGCCAAGCTCTCGCTAGCGGGAGGGCCACCAACTACGAGCAGTACTTC; CDR3aa: CASSQALASGRATNYEQYF
v_gene: TRBV20-1; abundance: NA; d_gene: TRBD2; j_gene: TRBJ2-5; len: 16; CDR3nt: TGCAGTGCTAGGATACTCGGACTAGCGAAACAAGAGACCCAGTACTTC; CDR3aa: CSARILGLAKQETQYF
v_gene: TRBV7-2; abundance: many; d_gene: TRBD2; j_gene: TRBJ2-1; len: 16; CDR3nt: TGTGCCAGCAGCCCTAAAGGTGGACTAGCGGGAGGCGAGCAGTTCTTC; CDR3aa: CASSPKGGLAGGEQFF
v_gene: TRBV7-2; abundance: many; d_gene: NA; j_gene: TRBJ1-6; len: 14; CDR3nt: TGTGCCAGCAGGATGGGACGGAATAATTCACCCCTCCACTTT; CDR3aa: CASRMGRNNSPLHF
v_gene: TRBV7-2; abundance: many; d_gene: TRBD1; j_gene: TRBJ1-2; len: 15; CDR3nt: TGTGCCAGCAGCCCGGGGACAGGATTTAACTATGGCTACACCTTC; CDR3aa: CASSPGTGFNYGYTF
v_gene: TRBV4-1; abundance: few; d_gene: NA; j_gene: TRBJ2-1; len: 14; CDR3nt: TGCGCCAGCAGCGGGCCGACCGTCTACAATGAGCAGTTCTTC; CDR3aa: CASSGPTVYNEQFF
v_gene: TRBV5-1; abundance: NA; d_gene: NA; j_gene: TRBJ2-1; len: 14; CDR3nt: TGCGCCAGCAGCGCCATCGTCTCTCCAAATGAGCAGTTCTTC; CDR3aa: CASSAIVSPNEQFF